The 11 T cell receptor beta chains in this list originate from one sample, sequenced in a study of a mutant IDH1 vaccine in newly diagnosed glioma. Time point defined: baseline, week 1 (first vaccination visit). The treatment: pre-vaccination baseline after standard-of-care therapy. Assay: immunoSEQ multiplex PCR; the TCRdb copy retains only in-frame clones and omits some. The sample shows more than 50,000 clones, 65% to 90% of them seen only once. Sample: PBMCs, taken from a glioma patient treated with radiotherapy, temozolomide or both. These receptors all stem from a man under 40 with glioma.

The rearrangement uses TRBV5-1 and TRBJ2-1; either TRBD1 or TRBD2 may supply D (6 bases each). Germline V gene sequence: CDR1 SGHRS, CDR2 YFSETQ. Trimming cost V 3 bases and J 0 bases, with 10 bases left between them. The CDR3 is 15 amino acids. DNA of the CDR3: TGCGCCAGCAGCTGGCGGGACATCTCCTACAATGAGCAGTTCTTC. Protein sequence: CASSWRDISYNEQFF.

J is TRBJ2-7 and V is TRBV18, with 12 bases that match TRBD2. Per the germline V gene, CDR1 is KGHSH and CDR2 is LQKENI. The junction had 5 bases not matched to a gene; V was cut back by 2 bases and J by 6 bases. The CDR3 sequence is 15 residues long. CDR3 DNA: TGTGCCAGCTCACCAAGACTAGCGGGGGCTTCCGAGCAGTACTTC. Its protein is CASSPRLAGASEQYF.

This chain joins TRBV7-9 and TRBJ2-7; TRBD2 agrees at 9 bases. The trim removed 5 bases at V and 4 bases at J, leaving 15 bases unmatched. Germline loops: CDR1 SEHNR, CDR2 FQNEAQ (reference sequence). CDR3 length: 17 amino acids. CDR3 in amino acids: CASSGRGGAGGPYEQYF. The CDR3 DNA sequence: TGTGCCAGCAGCGGGCGAGGAGGAGCGGGGGGACCATACGAGCAGTACTTC.

V usage is TRBV5-4 and J usage is TRBJ1-2, with D maybe TRBD1 (5 bases). The CDR3 is 17 amino acids. CDR1 SGHNT and CDR2 YYREEE come from the germline V gene (reference sequence). With 7 bases removed from V and 2 bases from J, the gap between germline ends came to 24 bases. CDR3: CASFEGPSKGANYGYTF. CDR3 in DNA: TGTGCCAGCTTCGAAGGGCCAAGTAAAGGGGCGAACTATGGCTACACCTTC.

The rearrangement links TRBV30 to TRBJ1-5; the D gene is possibly TRBD1 (6 bases). Germline values: CDR1 GTSNPN, CDR2 SVGIG (reference sequence). The CDR3 sequence is 18 residues long. Trimming pared 2 bases from V and 2 bases from J, leaving 22 bases between. The CDR3 is CAWSLGRGFGMRNQPQHF. DNA for the CDR3: TGTGCCTGGAGTCTAGGCAGGGGCTTCGGTATGCGCAATCAGCCCCAGCATTTT.

The CDR3 loop reads CASSLIGGPGIGLENTEAFF. CDR3 in DNA: TGTGCCAGCAGCTTGATTGGAGGTCCAGGGATTGGGTTGGAAAACACTGAAGCTTTCTTT. This rearrangement joins TRBV5-8 to TRBJ1-1; D is possibly TRBD1 (5 bases). CDR3 length: 20 residues. V was cut by 1 base and J by 2 bases, with 27 bases left in between. Germline V CDR1 and CDR2: SGHTS, YDEGEE.

The chain carries TRBV6-5 and TRBJ2-5; D might be TRBD1 or TRBD2, each matching 5 bases. The J call is doubtful: the DNA matches TRBJ2-7 better. CDR1 is MNHEY and CDR2 is SVGAGI in the germline V gene. The CDR3 has 14 residues. As DNA, the CDR3 is TGTGCCAGCAGTTACGGGGACCCTGCCTACGAGCAGTACTTC. Its translation is CASSYGDPAYEQYF.

This rearrangement joins TRBV2 to TRBJ2-5; D gene unclear. The CDR3 runs to 16 residues. The V end lost 7 bases, the J end lost 0 bases, and 18 bases lay between the germline ends. Germline assignment: CDR1 SNHLY and CDR2 FYNNEI. The chain's CDR3 is CASTPPANLYQETQYF. In nucleotides, the CDR3 is TGTGCCAGCACTCCACCAGCTAATCTTTACCAAGAGACCCAGTACTTC. Full variable domain (outside the CDR3, taken from reference TRBV2 and TRBJ2-5): EPEVTQTPSHQVTQMGQEVILRCVPISNHLYFYWYRQILGQKVEFLVSFYNNEISEKSEIFDDQFSVERPDGSNFTLKIRSTKLEDSAMYFCASTPPANLYQETQYFGPGTRLLVL.

The rearrangement joins TRBV29-1 to TRBJ2-3; D is tentatively TRBD1 or TRBD2 (5 bases each). V lost 7 bases to trimming and J lost 8 bases, with 19 bases between them. CDR1 is SQVTM and CDR2 is ANQGSEA in the germline V gene. There are 13 residues in the CDR3. This CDR3 reads CSARGNPQVTQYF. CDR3 in DNA: TGCAGCGCCCGGGGCAACCCACAGGTTACGCAGTATTTT.

The chain carries TRBV14 and TRBJ1-1; D is uncertain. V lost 4 bases and J 1 base, leaving 13 bases between the germline ends. The CDR3 is 15 residues long. The germline V gene encodes CDR1 SGHDN and CDR2 FVKESK. The CDR3: CASSPSISKNTEAFF. CDR3 nucleotide sequence: TGTGCCAGCAGCCCGAGTATTTCAAAGAACACTGAAGCTTTCTTT.

The V gene is TRBV29-1, the J gene TRBJ1-1, with D perhaps TRBD1 (6 bases). CDR3 length: 12 amino acids. Trimming removed 7 bases at V and 9 bases at J, with 18 bases between. CDR1 is SQVTM, CDR2 ANQGSEA, per germline. The CDR3 is CSAAEQGFKAFF. CDR3 DNA: TGCAGCGCCGCCGAACAGGGATTTAAAGCTTTCTTT.